What follows are 27 T cell receptor beta chains derived from one specimen sequenced in a study of blood T cell repertoires in COVID-19. Here immunoSEQ multiplex PCR was the method, and the copy in TCRdb shows in-frame clones only, minus some. The sample has about 240,000 clones, roughly 86% seen once. The sample taken for sequencing was PBMCs or T cells enriched from blood (not recorded which). Receptors were obtained from a woman in her thirties with acute COVID-19.

This clone was recorded only once. The chain has TRBV5-1 and TRBJ2-3, with 8 bases identical to TRBD1. CDR3 length: 15 residues. The V and J ends lost 3 bases and 2 bases, in that order; junction bases with no gene match: 5. Germline V gives CDR1 SGHRS, CDR2 YFSETQ. DNA for the CDR3: TGCGCCAGCAGCTCTCCGGGACAGGACACAGATACGCAGTATTTT. Its translation: CASSSPGQDTDTQYF.

The chain links TRBV6-1 to TRBJ2-7; 7 nucleotides match TRBD2. Germline V CDR1 and CDR2: MNHNS, SASEGT. The junction had 14 bases not matched to a gene; V was cut back by 3 bases and J by 6 bases. This CDR3 is 16 amino acids long. This CDR3 reads CASSESSGAYLCEQYF. The CDR3 nucleotides read TGTGCCAGCAGTGAGTCGAGCGGGGCCTACCTCTGCGAGCAGTACTTC.

To note about this clone: This sample also contains other DNA sequences that code for the same CDR3. The CDR3 DNA reads as TGTGCCAGCAGCGCGACATGGACCGGGGAGCTGTTTTTT. It encodes CASSATWTGELFF. The chain uses TRBV7-9 and TRBJ2-2; D remains ambiguous. The germline V gene has CDR1 SEHNR and CDR2 FQNEAQ (reference sequence). The CDR3 runs 13 residues. Trimming stripped 5 bases from V and 5 bases from J, with 9 bases between.

The rearrangement uses TRBV30 and TRBJ2-7; TRBD1 is a possible D gene (5 bases). V was shortened by 4 bases and J by 0 bases, with 10 bases between the two germline ends. The CDR3 has 13 amino acids. CDR1 is GTSNPN, CDR2 SVGIG, per germline (reference sequence). The CDR3 DNA reads TGTGCCTGGACCAGGGTGAGCTCCTACGAGCAGTACTTC. Protein: CAWTRVSSYEQYF.

The table lists this clone with a count of one. V gene TRBV6-5 combines with J gene TRBJ1-2; D call uncertain. V dropped 7 bases and J dropped 4 bases, with 13 bases sitting between them. The germline V gene has CDR1 MNHEY and CDR2 SVGAGI. This CDR3 has 13 amino acids. Written as DNA, the CDR3 is TGTGCCAGCAATCAGAACAGTGGCTATGGCTACACCTTC. Protein sequence: CASNQNSGYGYTF.

The chain is built from TRBV5-1 and TRBJ1-4; D not certain. CDR1 is SGHRS and CDR2 is YFSETQ in the germline V gene. This CDR3 comprises 15 residues. Trimming shortened V by 4 bases and J by 6 bases, and 16 bases separated the two germline ends. The CDR3 region has the DNA TGCGCCAGCAGCCCTCTCCCGGGTATTGATGAAAAACTGTTTTTT. Amino acids: CASSPLPGIDEKLFF.

J is TRBJ1-5 and V is TRBV7-8; 8 bases are a match to TRBD1. The length of the CDR3 is 14 residues. V lost 5 bases and J lost 5; bases outside the gene matches: 5. The germline V gene has CDR1 SGHVS and CDR2 FQNEAQ. For the CDR3, the DNA is TGTGCCAGCAGCCCAACAGGGGGGGATCAGCCCCAGCATTTT. Protein: CASSPTGGDQPQHF. Full variable domain (outside the CDR3, taken from reference TRBV7-8 and TRBJ1-5): GAGVSQSPRYKVAKRGQDVALRCDPISGHVSLFWYQQALGQGPEFLTYFQNEAQLDKSGLPSDRFFAERPEGSVSTLKIQRTQQEDSAVYLCASSPTGGDQPQHFGDGTRLSIL.

V is TRBV18 and J is TRBJ1-3; 11 bases agree with TRBD1. The CDR3 is 16 residues long. CDR1 is KGHSH and CDR2 is LQKENI in the germline V gene. The V and J ends lost 3 bases and 3 bases, in that order; junction bases with no gene match: 4. The CDR3 here is CASSPDRGLFGNTIYF. The DNA of the CDR3 is TGTGCCAGCTCACCGGACAGGGGGCTTTTTGGAAACACCATATATTTT.

V and J are TRBV7-9 and TRBJ1-2; TRBD1 aligns across 8 bases. The trim removed 4 bases at V and 6 bases at J, leaving 4 bases unmatched. The CDR3 is 13 residues long. The V gene's germline CDR1 is SEHNR and CDR2 FQNEAQ (reference sequence). CDR3 in DNA: TGTGCCAGCAGCTGGGGACAGGAGGATGGCTACACCTTC. Translation gives CASSWGQEDGYTF.

This chain uses TRBV5-4 with TRBJ1-2; 9 bases map to TRBD1. The V gene end was trimmed by 3 bases and the J gene end by 5 bases; junction bases not matched to a gene: 8. Germline V lookup: CDR1 SGHNT, CDR2 YYREEE (reference sequence). The CDR3 has 15 amino acids. The CDR3 region has the DNA TGTGCCAGCAGCTCCCCGGGACAGGGTTGGTATGGCTACACCTTC. It translates to CASSSPGQGWYGYTF.

The CDR3 region is CASSLDGQLYSPLHF. The CDR3, as DNA: TGCGCCAGCAGCTTGGACGGACAGCTTTATTCACCCCTCCACTTT. The chain has TRBV5-1 and TRBJ1-6; maybe TRBD1 (6 bases). CDR3 length: 15 amino acids. V shed 0 bases and J shed 8 bases, with 12 bases lying between them. Germline lookup yields CDR1 SGHRS and CDR2 YFSETQ.

The table lists this clone with a count of one. The chain joins TRBV5-6 to TRBJ2-7; 12 bases fit TRBD2. Germline CDR1 is SGHDT and CDR2 is YYEEEE. After removal of 4 bases from V and 4 bases from J, the junction contained 15 bases not matched to a gene. The CDR3 has 18 residues. The CDR3 bases are TGTGCCAGCAGCCTCGAACCCACTACTAGCGGGGGGATGTACGAGCAGTACTTC. The encoded protein is CASSLEPTTSGGMYEQYF. Looking up the rest from reference TRBV5-6 and TRBJ2-7 gives the full variable domain: DAGVTQSPTHLIKTRGQQVTLRCSPKSGHDTVSWYQQALGQGPQFIFQYYEEEERQRGNFPDRFSGHQFPNYSSELNVNALLLGDSALYLCASSLEPTTSGGMYEQYFGPGTRLTVT.

J is TRBJ2-7 and V is TRBV5-5, with D tentatively TRBD2 (5 bases). Germline V gives CDR1 SGHKS, CDR2 YYEKEE (reference sequence). V lost 1 base, J lost 0 bases, and 8 bases lay in between. The CDR3 has 14 amino acids. CDR3 nucleotide sequence: TGTGCCAGCAGCTTGTTAGCGAGCTCCTACGAGCAGTACTTC. It codes for CASSLLASSYEQYF.

The chain uses TRBV7-9 and TRBJ1-1; no clear D gene. Trimming took off 3 bases at V and 10 bases at J, with 12 bases between the two ends. Germline values: CDR1 SEHNR, CDR2 FQNEAQ (reference sequence). The CDR3 covers 12 residues. CDR3 sequence (DNA): TGTGCCAGCAGCTTTGGAGGGTCCGGAGCTTTCTTT. Protein: CASSFGGSGAFF. Full variable domain (remainder filled in from reference TRBV7-9 and TRBJ1-1): DTGVSQNPRHKITKRGQNVTFRCDPISEHNRLYWYRQTLGQGPEFLTYFQNEAQLEKSRLLSDRFSAERPKGSFSTLEIQRTEQGDSAMYLCASSFGGSGAFFGQGTRLTVV.

V usage is TRBV6-2 or TRBV6-3 and J usage is TRBJ2-7; TRBD1 is a possible D gene (6 bases). CDR1 and CDR2 (germline): MNHEY, SVGEGT. This CDR3 comprises 12 residues. V dropped 5 bases and J dropped 6 bases, with 11 bases sitting between them. The CDR3 DNA sequence: TGTGCCAGCAGTCCACAGGGAGTCGAGCAGTACTTC. Its protein is CASSPQGVEQYF.

The J gene is TRBJ2-3, the V gene TRBV5-1; 8 nucleotides align to TRBD1. The ends lost 0 bases at V and 4 bases at J; junction bases unmatched: 7. CDR3 length equals 16 residues. CDR1 and CDR2 from the germline V gene are SGHRS and YFSETQ. The DNA of the CDR3 is TGCGCCAGCAGCTTGGCTGCGGACAGGGCCCCAGATACGCAGTATTTT. Translation: CASSLAADRAPDTQYF.

The V call is TRBV4-1, the J call TRBJ2-1; 7 nucleotides line up with TRBD2. The CDR3 loop spans 17 amino acids. V was clipped by 4 bases and J by 0 bases; unmatched bases: 9. Germline CDR1 MGHRA, CDR2 YSYEKL. CDR3 bases: TGCGCCAGCAGCCTTCGCTCCGGGGACTACTCCTACAATGAGCAGTTCTTC. Amino acids: CASSLRSGDYSYNEQFF.

V and J are TRBV6-6 and TRBJ2-1, with 9 bases identical to TRBD2. The CDR3 runs 15 residues. Germline V gives CDR1 MNHNY, CDR2 SVGAGI (reference sequence). Losses at the gene ends were 3 bases for V and 4 bases for J; bases not matched to a gene: 4. CDR3 DNA sequence: TGTGCCAGCAGTTATAGCGGGGGAGCTTACAATGAGCAGTTCTTC. Protein product: CASSYSGGAYNEQFF.

The rearrangement joins TRBV4-2 to TRBJ1-1; no clear D. The CDR3 has 14 amino acids. Deletions cut 0 bases from V and 1 base from J, with 6 bases between. Per the germline V gene, CDR1 is LGHNA and CDR2 is YNFKEQ. DNA for the CDR3: TGTGCCAGCAGCCAAGATTACACGAACACTGAAGCTTTCTTT. Its translation is CASSQDYTNTEAFF.

This chain joins TRBV11-2 and TRBJ1-3, with D possibly being TRBD1 (5 bases). The CDR3 loop spans 14 amino acids. V was cut by 4 bases and J by 4 bases, with 11 bases left in between. Germline assignment: CDR1 SGHAT and CDR2 FQNNGV. The CDR3 region has the DNA TGTGCCAGCAGCTCCTCAGGGTTCGGAAACACCATATATTTT. The encoded protein is CASSSSGFGNTIYF.

The chain joins TRBV5-1 to TRBJ2-1; TRBD2 is a possible D gene (5 bases). The CDR3 extends over 15 amino acids. The V end lost 0 bases, the J end lost 3 bases, and 10 bases lay between the germline ends. The germline V gene encodes CDR1 SGHRS and CDR2 YFSETQ. The CDR3 sequence: CASSLAVGIYNEQFF. CDR3 nucleotide sequence: TGCGCCAGCAGCTTGGCTGTCGGGATCTACAATGAGCAGTTCTTC. Combining the CDR3 with reference TRBV5-1 and TRBJ2-1 gives the whole variable domain KAGVTQTPRYLIKTRGQQVTLSCSPISGHRSVSWYQQTPGQGLQFLFEYFSETQRNKGNFPGRFSGRQFSNSRSEMNVSTLELGDSALYLCASSLAVGIYNEQFFGPGTRLTVL.

This rearrangement joins TRBV7-9 to TRBJ1-2; TRBD1 matches 7 bases. The germline V gene has CDR1 SEHNR and CDR2 FQNEAQ (reference sequence). The CDR3 is 12 residues long. The J segment lost 8 bases and the V segment lost 2 bases, leaving 2 bases of the junction unmatched. This CDR3 is CASSLQGGGYTF. CDR3 bases: TGTGCCAGCAGCTTACAGGGGGGAGGCTACACCTTC.

The rearrangement joins TRBV6-5 to TRBJ1-3; the D is unclear. V was trimmed by 8 bases and J by 6 bases, leaving 20 bases between them. In germline, CDR1 is MNHEY, CDR2 SVGAGI. The CDR3 totals 15 residues. The DNA for the CDR3 is TGTGCCAGCCGAACAAGGGCGGGGTATGAAAACACCATATATTTT. Translation: CASRTRAGYENTIYF.

This chain joins TRBV18 and TRBJ1-4, with D uncertain. V lost 8 bases, J lost 7 bases, and 17 bases lay in between. The CDR3 has 14 residues. CDR1 is KGHSH and CDR2 is LQKENI in the germline V gene. In nucleotides, the CDR3 is TGTGCCAGCGCATCGGGTCGTACATTTGAAAAACTGTTTTTT. Translating it yields CASASGRTFEKLFF. The variable domain in full, completed from reference TRBV18 and TRBJ1-4, reads NAGVMQNPRHLVRRRGQEARLRCSPMKGHSHVYWYRQLPEEGLKFMVYLQKENIIDESGMPKERFSAEFPKEGPSILRIQQVVRGDSAAYFCASASGRTFEKLFFGSGTQLSVL.

This chain joins TRBV5-5 and TRBJ2-7; weak D call: TRBD1 (5 bases). With 0 bases removed from V and 0 bases from J, the gap between germline ends came to 10 bases. The germline V gene encodes CDR1 SGHKS and CDR2 YYEKEE (reference sequence). This CDR3 is built from 15 residues. The CDR3 sequence is CASSLGQILSYEQYF. DNA for the CDR3: TGTGCCAGCAGCTTGGGACAGATCCTCTCCTACGAGCAGTACTTC.

This clone was detected only a few times. The chain links TRBV15 to TRBJ1-6; TRBD1 aligns across 7 bases. This CDR3 has 15 residues. Looked up from germline, CDR1 is LNHNV and CDR2 is YYDKDF (reference sequence). Trimming cost V 1 base and J 7 bases; bases outside gene matches: 4. This chain's CDR3 is CATSRATGQNSPLHF. The DNA of the CDR3 is TGTGCCACCAGCAGAGCCACGGGACAGAATTCACCCCTCCACTTT.

The chain carries TRBV30 and TRBJ1-5, with D possibly matching TRBD1 (5 bases). This CDR3 spans 15 amino acids. Germline-derived CDR1 and CDR2 are GTSNPN and SVGIG (reference sequence). With 1 base removed from V and 7 bases from J, the gap between germline ends came to 17 bases. CDR3 bases: TGTGCCTGGAGTGAGAATCGGGGACTGGGCCAGCCCCAGCATTTT. This gives the protein CAWSENRGLGQPQHF.